Below are 9 T cell receptor beta chains sequenced from a single sample in a study of CD8+ T cells in alopecia areata. Treatment described: oral pan-JAK inhibitor, 5-10 mg twice daily. Investigators isolated RNA and reverse transcribed it into cDNA to act as the sequencing template. The assay was immunoSEQ multiplex PCR, and TCRdb's table has in-frame clones only and misses some. The table includes approximately 150,000 clones, 70% to 90% detected once. Source: CD8+ T cells sorted from blood, taken at week 4, from a patient treated with tofacitinib. The source of these receptors is a human donor with alopecia areata.

J is TRBJ2-7 and V is TRBV4-1; D remains unclear. The CDR3 is 16 residues long. The germline V gene encodes CDR1 MGHRA and CDR2 YSYEKL. Between the trimmed V and J ends, which lost 2 bases and 3 bases, there was a span of 17 bases. The DNA of the CDR3 is TGCGCCAGCAGCCAAAAAGTCGGAACGGGCTTCTACGAGCAGTACTTC. It codes for CASSQKVGTGFYEQYF.

This clone is a singleton in its sample. The V call is TRBV29-1, the J call TRBJ2-2; D remains unclear. CDR1 is SQVTM and CDR2 is ANQGSEA in the germline V gene. The CDR3 extends over 13 amino acids. V was pared by 6 bases and J by 1 base, with 9 bases between. The CDR3 spells CSVRRRNTGELFF. The DNA for the CDR3 is TGCAGCGTAAGACGGAGGAACACCGGGGAGCTGTTTTTT.

The chain is built from TRBV30 and TRBJ2-7; TRBD1 matches at 7 bases. Germline values: CDR1 GTSNPN, CDR2 SVGIG (reference sequence). This CDR3 has 13 amino acids. The trim removed 3 bases at V and 2 bases at J, leaving 4 bases unmatched. The CDR3 sequence: CAWRSGTAYEQYF. The CDR3 DNA sequence: TGTGCCTGGAGGTCCGGGACAGCCTACGAGCAGTACTTC.

Written as DNA, the CDR3 is TGTGCCAGCAGTGACTACCGGACGCGGGCAGATACGCAGTATTTT. Translating it yields CASSDYRTRADTQYF. V is TRBV2 and J is TRBJ2-3, with D possibly being TRBD2 (5 bases). The germline V gene encodes CDR1 SNHLY and CDR2 FYNNEI. Deletions cut 3 bases from V and 4 bases from J, with 14 bases between. The CDR3 consists of 15 residues.

The genes are TRBV9 and TRBJ2-3, with D possibly matching TRBD1 (6 bases). V lost 4 bases, J lost 3 bases, and 18 bases lay in between. The CDR3 has 16 residues. CDR1 SGDLS and CDR2 YYNGEE come from the germline V gene. Here the CDR3 DNA reads TGTGCCAGCAGCTCACCACAGGGCCCCCTGACAGATACGCAGTATTTT. Translation gives CASSSPQGPLTDTQYF.

CDR3 nucleotide sequence: TGCGCCAGCAGCCAAGTCGCACTAAGCTCTTCCGAGCAGTACTTC. It encodes CASSQVALSSSEQYF. This chain connects TRBV4-1 to TRBJ2-7; unclear D gene. The V gene lost 1 base and the J gene lost 6 bases, with 16 bases spanning the gap. Germline lookup yields CDR1 MGHRA and CDR2 YSYEKL. CDR3 size: 15 residues.

The chain couples TRBV29-1 to TRBJ2-7, with 7 nucleotides matching TRBD1. The CDR3 has 15 residues. With V trimmed by 4 bases and J by 3 bases, 12 bases remained unmatched. Per germline, CDR1 SQVTM and CDR2 ANQGSEA. CDR3 coding DNA: TGCAGCGTTGTCTGGGACAGTGGAGAGGACTACGAGCAGTACTTC. Translating it yields CSVVWDSGEDYEQYF.

The chain is built from TRBV29-1 and TRBJ2-2, with unresolved D. Germline CDR1 and CDR2: SQVTM and ANQGSEA. V was trimmed by 1 base and J by 7 bases, leaving 16 bases between them. The CDR3 extends over 15 amino acids. CDR3 protein: CSVEVRAVQGGELFF. Written as DNA, the CDR3 is TGCAGCGTTGAAGTCCGGGCGGTTCAAGGCGGGGAGCTGTTTTTT.

The gene calls are TRBV27 and TRBJ2-3; D remains ambiguous. With 3 bases removed from V and 0 bases from J, the gap between germline ends came to 10 bases. CDR1 is MNHEY, CDR2 SMNVEV, per germline (reference sequence). The CDR3 consists of 15 residues. CDR3 region: CASSLLTLSTDTQYF. CDR3 coding DNA: TGTGCCAGCAGTTTGCTTACCCTAAGCACAGATACGCAGTATTTT.